Sequencing of this TCR beta chain was carried out in a study of T cell repertoires in cytomegalovirus infection. Across the whole study: Used in the study were CMV epitopes, some recently identified and HLA-C-restricted, others well-studied and HLA-B-restricted. Shared public TCR beta signatures pointed to both CMV infection and a matching HLA type. Findings and limits, study-wide: CMV-specific HLA-C-restricted TCR beta clonotypes dominated the ex vivo response.

With V trimmed by 0 bases and J by 2 bases, 2 bases remained unmatched. The CDR3 spans 15 residues. Germline V lookup: CDR1 SGHDT, CDR2 YYEEEE. Worth noting for this clonotype: Its antigen is unknown.

MiXCR was run by TCRdb on the reads, yielding one entry per CDR3 protein. The repertoire holds about 120,000 distinct CDR3 sequences, with about 30% as singletons. The chain uses TRBV5-6 and TRBJ2-7, with 10 bases lining up with TRBD1. The clonotype was recovered from a human donor in good health (CMV status not recorded). Some clones in this sample may be carry-over from other donors' samples. The source was CD8+ T cells from cultured PBMCs, collected from culture after CMV antigen stimulation. Here the CDR3 DNA reads TGTGCCAGCAGCTTGGGGGACAGGGGCCCCTACGAGCAGTACTTC. Protein: CASSLGDRGPYEQYF. Combining the CDR3 with reference TRBV5-6 and TRBJ2-7 gives the whole variable domain DAGVTQSPTHLIKTRGQQVTLRCSPKSGHDTVSWYQQALGQGPQFIFQYYEEEERQRGNFPDRFSGHQFPNYSSELNVNALLLGDSALYLCASSLGDRGPYEQYFGPGTRLTVT.